A selection of T cell receptor beta chains follows, all from one sample in a study of T cell responses to AZD1222 COVID-19 vaccine. The method was immunoSEQ multiplex PCR; TCRdb's version includes in-frame clones alone and lacks a portion of them. The sample yields some 150,000 clones, 65% to 90% seen once. The source material was peripheral blood, sampled 28 days after the second dose of the MenACWY control vaccine. The receptors derive from an adult who received the MenACWY meningococcal vaccine as a control. The CDR3 runs from the conserved cysteine through the conserved F or W. The D gene is left open where the match is weak. Clone size is stated in some rows and not others, as once, few, many or a class when expanded.

V	size	D	J	CDR3	DNA
TRBV13	.	TRBD1	TRBJ2-1	CASSSRWDSEYNEQFF	TGTGCCAGCAGCTCTCGGTGGGACAGCGAGTACAATGAGCAGTTCTTC
TRBV2	.	TRBD1	TRBJ2-5	CASSVPTGGRETQYF	TGTGCCAGCAGTGTTCCGACAGGGGGCAGGGAGACCCAGTACTTC
TRBV5-4	.	.	TRBJ1-1	CASSLALGMNTEAFF	TGTGCCAGCAGCTTGGCCTTAGGGATGAACACTGAAGCTTTCTTT
TRBV5-1	.	TRBD1	TRBJ2-2	CASSRVPETGATANTGELFF	TGCGCCAGCAGCAGGGTTCCGGAGACAGGGGCGACCGCGAACACCGGGGAGCTGTTTTTT
TRBV6-5	.	TRBD1	TRBJ2-2	CASSFYRGAGELFF	TGTGCCAGCAGTTTTTACAGGGGTGCCGGGGAGCTGTTTTTT
TRBV5-5	.	.	TRBJ2-7	CASSQGRRTADDLYEQYF	TGTGCCAGCAGCCAGGGAAGGAGGACGGCGGACGATCTCTACGAGCAGTACTTC
TRBV24-1	.	TRBD1	TRBJ2-2	CATSDADRGIAGELFF	TGTGCCACCAGTGATGCGGACAGGGGGATCGCCGGGGAGCTGTTTTTT
TRBV12-3/TRBV12-4	.	.	TRBJ2-7	CASSFRDEQYF	TGTGCCAGCAGTTTTCGGGACGAGCAGTACTTC
TRBV19	.	.	TRBJ1-2	CASSIDGSAYGYTF	TGTGCCAGTAGTATAGATGGGTCGGCCTATGGCTACACCTTC
TRBV10-3	.	TRBD1	TRBJ1-5	CAIGGQDSNQPQHF	TGTGCCATCGGGGGACAGGACTCCAATCAGCCCCAGCATTTT
TRBV6-5	.	.	TRBJ1-5	CASSSLWGNQPQHF	TGTGCCAGCAGTTCCCTTTGGGGAAATCAGCCCCAGCATTTT
TRBV5-1	.	TRBD2	TRBJ2-5	CASSSGTSGIETQYF	TGCGCCAGCAGCTCAGGGACTAGCGGGATCGAGACCCAGTACTTC
TRBV29-1	.	TRBD1	TRBJ2-7	CSVNRGNYEQYF	TGCAGCGTCAACAGGGGGAACTACGAGCAGTACTTC
TRBV5-4	.	TRBD2	TRBJ2-3	CASSLGLAGAGTDTQYF	TGTGCCAGCAGCTTGGGCCTAGCGGGGGCTGGCACAGATACGCAGTATTTT
TRBV6-2/TRBV6-3	once	.	TRBJ1-2	CASSYLQPDNYGYTF	TGTGCCAGCAGTTACCTGCAACCCGATAACTATGGCTACACCTTC
TRBV20-1	.	.	TRBJ1-5	CSASKGPSNQPQHF	TGCAGTGCTAGTAAGGGGCCTAGCAATCAGCCCCAGCATTTT
TRBV15	.	.	TRBJ2-2	CATSIGFTGELFF	TGTGCCACCAGCATAGGGTTTACCGGGGAGCTGTTTTTT
TRBV5-1	.	TRBD1	TRBJ1-1	CASSLEAGGQTEAFF	TGCGCCAGCAGCTTGGAGGCAGGGGGCCAGACTGAAGCTTTCTTT
TRBV28	.	.	TRBJ1-1	CASRLRQNTEAFF	TGTGCCAGCCGTCTACGCCAGAACACTGAAGCTTTCTTT
TRBV12-3/TRBV12-4	.	.	TRBJ1-2	CASSFLNYGYTF	TGTGCCAGCAGTTTTCTTAACTATGGCTACACCTTC
TRBV4-1	many	TRBD2	TRBJ2-3	CASSQGRSGGADTQYF	TGCGCCAGCAGCCAGGGGAGGAGCGGGGGAGCAGATACGCAGTATTTT
TRBV28	once	TRBD1	TRBJ1-2	CASSRTGVGFYGYTF	TGTGCCAGCAGTCGTACAGGGGTAGGTTTTTATGGCTACACCTTC
TRBV24-1	once	TRBD2	TRBJ2-1	CATSDPTSGSSYNEQFF	TGTGCCACCAGCGACCCAACTAGCGGGAGCTCCTACAATGAGCAGTTCTTC
TRBV19	.	.	TRBJ2-2	CASSETRNTGELFF	TGTGCCAGTAGTGAAACCCGAAACACCGGGGAGCTGTTTTTT
TRBV5-8	.	.	TRBJ2-3	CASSPRAKGTQYF	TGTGCCAGCAGCCCCCGGGCCAAGGGTACGCAGTATTTT
TRBV4-2	.	.	TRBJ1-5	CASSQDLQRGYQPQHF	TGTGCCAGCAGCCAAGATCTACAGAGAGGCTATCAGCCCCAGCATTTT
TRBV16	few	TRBD1	TRBJ1-2	CASSQFDLTGGAIGGYTF	TGTGCCAGCAGCCAATTCGATCTGACAGGGGGAGCCATAGGTGGCTACACCTTC
TRBV6-5	.	.	TRBJ2-1	CASISSGSGEQFF	TGTGCCAGCATTTCGTCCGGGAGCGGTGAGCAGTTCTTC
TRBV11-3	.	TRBD1	TRBJ1-4	CASSWGQTGNEKLFF	TGTGCCAGCAGCTGGGGGCAGACAGGGAATGAAAAACTGTTTTTT
TRBV5-1	.	.	TRBJ1-6	CASSLAQNHNSPLHF	TGCGCCAGCAGCTTGGCCCAGAACCATAATTCACCCCTCCACTTT
TRBV19	.	TRBD1	TRBJ2-7	CASRQTGTGYDEQYF	TGTGCCAGCCGCCAAACCGGGACAGGGTACGACGAGCAGTACTTC
TRBV7-8	.	TRBD1	TRBJ1-6	CASSLGILGTGVDSPLHF	TGTGCCAGCAGCTTAGGGATATTAGGGACAGGGGTGGATTCACCCCTCCACTTT
TRBV3-1/TRBV3-2	.	.	TRBJ2-3	CASSPETDTQYF	TGTGCCAGCAGTCCGGAAACAGATACGCAGTATTTT
TRBV24-1	.	.	TRBJ1-2	CATSEPGRMSYTF	TGTGCCACCAGTGAGCCAGGTCGGATGAGCTACACCTTC
TRBV7-9	once	.	TRBJ1-4	CASSLEVVVGQNEKLFF	TGTGCCAGCAGCTTAGAGGTAGTAGTAGGGCAGAATGAAAAACTGTTTTTT
TRBV19	.	.	TRBJ2-5	CASSMTVYQETQYF	TGTGCCAGTAGTATGACCGTATACCAAGAGACCCAGTACTTC
TRBV6-4	few	TRBD2	TRBJ2-1	CASSEAGTSETGEQFF	TGTGCCAGCAGTGAAGCCGGGACTAGCGAAACGGGTGAGCAGTTCTTC
TRBV29-1	.	.	TRBJ2-2	CSVTRGAGPGDGELFF	TGCAGCGTCACAAGGGGCGCGGGGCCAGGGGACGGGGAGCTGTTTTTT
TRBV12-3/TRBV12-4	.	TRBD1	TRBJ1-2	CASRSDRGRGYTF	TGTGCCAGCAGATCCGACAGGGGGCGCGGCTACACCTTC
TRBV5-1	.	.	TRBJ2-3	CASSLVAGPDTQYF	TGCGCCAGCAGCTTGGTTGCGGGGCCCGATACGCAGTATTTT
TRBV28	.	.	TRBJ1-5	CASVARGKQPQHF	TGTGCCAGCGTGGCAAGGGGCAAACAGCCCCAGCATTTT
TRBV7-2	.	.	TRBJ1-3	CASSSASASGNTIYF	TGTGCCAGCAGCTCGGCTTCGGCTTCTGGAAACACCATATATTTT
TRBV12-3/TRBV12-4	.	.	TRBJ1-4	CASSENQEKLFF	TGTGCCAGCTCCGAGAATCAAGAAAAACTGTTTTTT
TRBV7-3	.	.	TRBJ2-3	CASSSLAASTDTQYF	TGTGCCAGCAGCTCCTTAGCGGCTAGCACAGATACGCAGTATTTT
TRBV7-3	.	.	TRBJ1-2	CASSSWTALNYGYTF	TGTGCCAGCAGCTCATGGACAGCCCTAAACTATGGCTACACCTTC
TRBV5-5	.	.	TRBJ2-2	CASSLGGRGTGELFF	TGTGCCAGCAGCTTGGGGGGGCGAGGCACCGGGGAGCTGTTTTTT
TRBV11-3	.	.	TRBJ2-2	CASSPFEATWGTGELFF	TGTGCCAGCAGCCCCTTCGAAGCCACCTGGGGGACCGGGGAGCTGTTTTTT